Listed below are T cell receptor beta chains from one sample, sequenced in a study of T cells in Graves' hyperthyroidism and ophthalmopathy. TCRdb re-called the multiplex PCR reads through MiXCR, storing one row per CDR3 protein. The sample records hundreds of thousands of distinct CDR3 sequences, around 15% being singletons. The sequenced material came from blood. The receptor source for this set is a woman aged 30 to 39 with Graves' hyperthyroidism. The CDR3 runs from the conserved cysteine through the conserved F or W. D genes are given only for firm matches. The size entry is marked missing in some rows and otherwise reads once, few, many or a size class.

TRBD1 | 15 | TRBJ2-6 | many | TRBV2 | TGTGCCAGGGACAGGGACGGGGCTGGGGCCAACGTCCTGACTTTC | CARDRDGAGANVLTF
NA | 17 | TRBJ2-3 | few | TRBV5-1 | TGCGCCAGCAGCTTGGAATCCCAGACTAGACCCACAGATACGCAGTATTTT | CASSLESQTRPTDTQYF
NA | 13 | TRBJ1-2 | NA | TRBV12-3/TRBV12-4 | TGTGCCAGCAGTTTGGCTGAGAACTATGGCTACACCTTC | CASSLAENYGYTF
TRBD1 | 14 | TRBJ2-7 | many | TRBV10-3 | TGTGCCATCAGTAAGACAGGGGTCTCCTACGAGCAGTACTTC | CAISKTGVSYEQYF
NA | 16 | TRBJ2-2 | NA | TRBV7-9 | TGTGCCAGCAGCATCCGATGGTCCCCCAACACCGGGGAGCTGTTTTTT | CASSIRWSPNTGELFF
NA | 16 | TRBJ2-3 | NA | TRBV4-1 | TGCGCCAGCAGCCAAGAGGGGGGACTCAGCACAGATACGCAGTATTTT | CASSQEGGLSTDTQYF
NA | 14 | TRBJ1-1 | many | TRBV12-3/TRBV12-4 | TGTGCCAGCAGGCCGGGGGCAGGGAACACTGAAGCTTTCTTT | CASRPGAGNTEAFF
TRBD1 | 14 | TRBJ2-5 | many | TRBV7-2 | TGTGCCAGCAGCACCGACAGGGATGGCGGGACCCAGTACTTC | CASSTDRDGGTQYF
TRBD1 | 15 | TRBJ2-2 | NA | TRBV5-1 | TGCGCCAGCAGCGCCCGCGGACAGGGGGCCGGGGAGCTGTTTTTT | CASSARGQGAGELFF
TRBD2 | 15 | TRBJ2-2 | NA | TRBV30 | TGTGCCTGGAAGGTAGCGGGAGCGTCGGCCGGGGAGCTGTTTTTT | CAWKVAGASAGELFF
NA | 20 | TRBJ2-6 | few | TRBV5-1 | TGCGCCAGCAGCAAACTCCGCCGGGACGGAGGACGGATTGGGGCCAACGTCCTGACTTTC | CASSKLRRDGGRIGANVLTF
NA | 12 | TRBJ2-2 | NA | TRBV7-2 | TGTGCCAGCAGCTCCTATGCAGGGGAGCTGTTTTTT | CASSSYAGELFF
NA | 13 | TRBJ2-1 | few | TRBV24-1 | TGTGCCACCAGTGATAACAGAAAAAATGAGCAGTTCTTC | CATSDNRKNEQFF
NA | 14 | TRBJ2-5 | many | TRBV7-3 | TGTGCCAGCAGCTTATCAGGGATCGAAGAGACCCAGTACTTC | CASSLSGIEETQYF
NA | 14 | TRBJ1-2 | many | TRBV10-3 | TGTGCCATCAGTACCACGGGACCTTCTTATGGCTACACCTTC | CAISTTGPSYGYTF
NA | 15 | TRBJ2-3 | few | TRBV4-2 | TGTGCCAGCAGCCAAGCAAAGCGGAACACAGATACGCAGTATTTT | CASSQAKRNTDTQYF
TRBD1 | 16 | TRBJ2-1 | NA | TRBV19 | TGTGCCAGTAGCGGAGCCGGGACAGGGTTCAGGAATGAGCAGTTCTTC | CASSGAGTGFRNEQFF
NA | 16 | TRBJ1-2 | many | TRBV6-1 | TGTGCCAGCAGTGAAGCTTCGGGATCCTTAGCACGTGGCTACACCTTC | CASSEASGSLARGYTF
TRBD1 | 14 | TRBJ2-1 | few | TRBV25-1 | TGTGCCAGCAGTGAACGGGCAGGGGGCGATGAGCAGTTCTTC | CASSERAGGDEQFF
TRBD2 | 15 | TRBJ2-1 | many | TRBV7-2 | TGTGCCAGCAGCTTAACCGGGAGGGCCTACAATGAGCAGTTCTTC | CASSLTGRAYNEQFF